This passage covers 26 T cell receptor beta chains from one sample sequenced in a study of blood T cell repertoires in COVID-19. Repertoires were generated with immunoSEQ multiplex PCR, while TCRdb's copy carries only in-frame clones and drops some. The sample lists roughly 76,000 clones, approximately 80% seen once, with around 15% in the top ten. Sequenced material: peripheral blood. All receptors come from a human donor in a cohort sampled during active COVID-19.

This chain connects TRBV5-1 to TRBJ1-1, with unresolved D. CDR3 length equals 15 residues. Germline V gives CDR1 SGHRS, CDR2 YFSETQ. V lost 0 bases and J lost 0, with 9 bases in between. CDR3 region: CASSLGGTMNTEAFF. The CDR3 region has the DNA TGCGCCAGCAGCTTGGGCGGTACCATGAACACTGAAGCTTTCTTT.

The table lists this clone with a few counts. V is TRBV11-2 and J is TRBJ2-7; a weak D match, TRBD2 (5 bases). CDR3 length: 15 amino acids. V lost 1 base to trimming and J lost 2 bases, with 12 bases between them. The germline CDR1 and CDR2 sequences are SGHAT and FQNNGV. The CDR3 sequence is CASSLVASMAYEQYF. The CDR3 DNA reads TGTGCCAGCAGCTTAGTGGCTAGCATGGCCTACGAGCAGTACTTC. Using reference TRBV11-2 and TRBJ2-7 for the parts outside the CDR3, the full variable domain is EAGVAQSPRYKIIEKRQSVAFWCNPISGHATLYWYQQILGQGPKLLIQFQNNGVVDDSQLPKDRFSAERLKGVDSTLKIQPAKLEDSAVYLCASSLVASMAYEQYFGPGTRLTVT.

The chain combines TRBV7-9 with TRBJ1-1, with D unresolved. With 1 base removed from V and 8 bases from J, the gap between germline ends came to 11 bases. Germline values: CDR1 SEHNR, CDR2 FQNEAQ (reference sequence). The CDR3 runs to 13 residues. Here the CDR3 DNA reads TGTGCCAGCAGCTTAGGGAGAGAAACCGAAGCTTTCTTT. It specifies CASSLGRETEAFF.

This chain uses TRBV16 with TRBJ2-7; 14 bases align to TRBD2. Germline V CDR1 and CDR2: KGHSY, FQNENV. CDR3 size: 14 residues. With 4 bases clipped from V and 10 bases from J, the junction kept 6 bases outside the gene matches. The CDR3 region has the DNA TGTGCCAGCAGCCTGCCGGGACTAGCGGGAGAACAGTACTTC. This translates into CASSLPGLAGEQYF.

This clone was seen a few times. V gene TRBV5-4 combines with J gene TRBJ1-2; 11 bases agree with TRBD1. The V gene end was trimmed by 2 bases and the J gene end by 4 bases; junction bases not matched to a gene: 4. CDR1 SGHNT and CDR2 YYREEE come from the germline V gene (reference sequence). This CDR3 is 15 amino acids long. CDR3 DNA: TGTGCCAGCAGCTTAAAAGGGACAGGGGGCTATGGCTACACCTTC. Translating it yields CASSLKGTGGYGYTF.

The table lists this clone with a few counts. The V call is TRBV5-1, the J call TRBJ1-1; TRBD1 might be the D (5 bases). CDR3 length equals 14 residues. Germline lookup yields CDR1 SGHRS and CDR2 YFSETQ. V lost 4 bases, J lost 4 bases, and 14 bases lay in between. CDR3 in amino acids: CASSPRELVTEAFF. CDR3 DNA sequence: TGCGCCAGCAGCCCCAGGGAATTGGTCACTGAAGCTTTCTTT.

The chain has TRBV7-2 and TRBJ2-3, with 9 bases that match TRBD2. Germline V lookup: CDR1 SGHTA, CDR2 FQGNSA. The CDR3 is 17 amino acids. The ends lost 2 bases at V and 1 base at J; junction bases unmatched: 7. This chain's CDR3 is CASSLFAGGLGTDTQYF. Written as DNA, the CDR3 is TGTGCCAGCAGCTTATTCGCGGGAGGGTTGGGCACAGATACGCAGTATTTT.

Concerning this clone: The same CDR3 is also encoded by other DNA sequences in this sample. This chain joins TRBV30 and TRBJ1-1; possibly TRBD1 for D (6 bases). V dropped 0 bases and J dropped 1 base, with 6 bases sitting between them. Germline assignment: CDR1 GTSNPN and CDR2 SVGIG (reference sequence). This CDR3 comprises 13 residues. The CDR3 sequence is CAWSVGGNTEAFF. For the CDR3, the DNA is TGTGCCTGGAGTGTAGGGGGGAACACTGAAGCTTTCTTT.

V is TRBV28 and J is TRBJ2-7; 7 bases are shared with TRBD1. CDR1 and CDR2 (germline): MDHEN, SYDVKM. The CDR3 sequence is 14 residues long. Trimming cost V 6 bases and J 3 bases; bases outside gene matches: 8. The CDR3 bases are TGTGCCAGCAGAAATCCGGGACAGCTCTACGAGCAGTACTTC. Translating gives CASRNPGQLYEQYF.

The genes are TRBV5-1 and TRBJ1-1; D possibly corresponds to TRBD1 (6 bases). CDR3 length: 14 amino acids. CDR1 is SGHRS and CDR2 is YFSETQ in the germline V gene. The ends were cut back, 4 bases at V and 0 bases at J, with 10 bases in the middle. The CDR3 here is CASSTQGMNTEAFF. The CDR3, as DNA: TGCGCCAGCAGCACCCAGGGGATGAACACTGAAGCTTTCTTT.

The chain recombines TRBV4-3 with TRBJ2-1; D might be TRBD2 (5 bases). V lost 0 bases to trimming and J lost 4 bases, with 10 bases between them. Germline V gene data show CDR1 as LGHNA and CDR2 as YSLEER. The CDR3 contains 15 residues. CDR3 nucleotide sequence: TGCGCCAGCAGCCAAGATACAGCGGAGTACAATGAGCAGTTCTTC. Its protein product is CASSQDTAEYNEQFF.

The rearrangement links TRBV5-4 to TRBJ2-7; 7 bases align to TRBD1. The trim removed 0 bases at V and 2 bases at J, leaving 11 bases unmatched. CDR1 is SGHNT and CDR2 is YYREEE in the germline V gene (reference sequence). This CDR3 is built from 17 residues. The CDR3 DNA reads TGTGCCAGCAGCTTGGGCCCAGCCGGGACAGCCACCTACGAGCAGTACTTC. It is translated as CASSLGPAGTATYEQYF.

V usage is TRBV6-5 and J usage is TRBJ1-6; D not certain. The germline V and J ends were trimmed by 6 bases and 6 bases, with 12 bases remaining between them. Germline values: CDR1 MNHEY, CDR2 SVGAGI. The CDR3 is 14 residues long. The CDR3 reads CASSSEGINSPLHF. The CDR3 bases are TGTGCCAGCAGCTCGGAGGGAATTAATTCACCCCTCCACTTT.

The V gene is TRBV25-1, the J gene TRBJ2-5; 8 positions match TRBD2. The CDR3 length is 16 residues. Germline lookup yields CDR1 MGHDK and CDR2 SYGVNS. Trimming cost V 2 bases and J 5 bases; bases outside gene matches: 10. The CDR3 bases are TGTGCCAGCAGTGAAACCCCGCGGGGGGTGGGGGAGACCCAGTACTTC. Residues: CASSETPRGVGETQYF. Complete variable domain (other parts from reference TRBV25-1 and TRBJ2-5): EADIYQTPRYLVIGTGKKITLECSQTMGHDKMYWYQQDPGMELHLIHYSYGVNSTEKGDLSSESTVSRIRTEHFPLTLESARPSHTSQYLCASSETPRGVGETQYFGPGTRLLVL.

This rearrangement joins TRBV5-4 to TRBJ2-7; D possibly corresponds to TRBD2 (5 bases). CDR1 is SGHNT and CDR2 is YYREEE in the germline V gene (reference sequence). V shed 0 bases and J shed 3 bases, with 10 bases lying between them. This CDR3 is built from 14 residues. The chain's CDR3 is CASSLVGSYYEQYF. CDR3 DNA: TGTGCCAGCAGCTTGGTAGGGAGCTACTACGAGCAGTACTTC.

V and J are TRBV7-2 and TRBJ1-5; 7 bases map to TRBD1. Germline V lookup: CDR1 SGHTA, CDR2 FQGNSA. V lost 5 bases and J lost 6; bases outside the gene matches: 7. The CDR3 has 14 residues. The CDR3 loop reads CASSPAGGGQPQHF. CDR3 DNA: TGTGCCAGCAGCCCGGCAGGGGGAGGTCAGCCCCAGCATTTT.

The V gene is TRBV6-1, the J gene TRBJ1-1; D gene unclear. CDR1 is MNHNS and CDR2 is SASEGT in the germline V gene. The length of the CDR3 is 15 residues. With 3 bases removed from V and 2 bases from J, the gap between germline ends came to 13 bases. The CDR3 spells CASSEALRRNTEAFF. Written as DNA, the CDR3 is TGTGCCAGCAGTGAGGCGTTGCGGAGAAACACTGAAGCTTTCTTT.

The rearrangement joins TRBV4-1 to TRBJ2-7, with a possible D match to TRBD2 (5 bases). From germline, CDR1 is MGHRA and CDR2 YSYEKL. Trimming left V 1 base short and J 6 bases short, with 16 bases between. The CDR3 totals 15 residues. The CDR3 spells CASSQVVTRRGEQYF. The CDR3 DNA is TGCGCCAGCAGCCAAGTCGTGACTCGCCGGGGCGAGCAGTACTTC.

The V call is TRBV27, the J call TRBJ1-5; D gene ambiguous. The V end was cut by 2 bases, the J end by 0 bases, with 17 bases between. This CDR3 contains 18 residues. Looked up from germline, CDR1 is MNHEY and CDR2 is SMNVEV (reference sequence). The CDR3, as DNA: TGTGCCAGCAGTTTAGAAGCGCCGAGAGCGAATAGCAATCAGCCCCAGCATTTT. This encodes CASSLEAPRANSNQPQHF.

V usage is TRBV19 and J usage is TRBJ1-2, with D maybe TRBD1 (5 bases). CDR1 and CDR2 from the germline V gene are LNHDA and SQIVND (reference sequence). The length of the CDR3 is 15 residues. V was cut by 5 bases and J by 0 bases, with 13 bases left in between. CDR3 sequence: CASSFKTATNYGYTF. CDR3 nucleotides: TGTGCCAGTAGTTTCAAGACAGCGACTAACTATGGCTACACCTTC.

The chain combines TRBV28 with TRBJ2-2; 9 nucleotides match TRBD1. Germline CDR1 and CDR2: MDHEN and SYDVKM. J was trimmed by 6 bases and V by 6 bases; bases with no gene match: 17. The CDR3 covers 18 residues. CDR3 bases: TGTGCCAGCAGGGAGCCGGGACAGGGTGTAACATTGGCCGGGGAGCTGTTTTTT. As protein: CASREPGQGVTLAGELFF.

The chain links TRBV10-2 to TRBJ1-5; D not certain. Looked up from germline, CDR1 is WSHSY and CDR2 is SAAADI. The germline V and J ends were trimmed by 8 bases and 7 bases, with 3 bases remaining between them. This CDR3 region has 9 residues. The CDR3 loop is CASGQPQHF. The DNA of the CDR3 is TGCGCCAGCGGCCAGCCCCAGCATTTT.

The chain employs TRBV4-3 and TRBJ2-6, with 8 bases fitting TRBD1. J lost 0 bases, V lost 1 base, and 2 bases had no gene match. Per germline, CDR1 LGHNA and CDR2 YSLEER. CDR3 length equals 17 residues. CDR3 region: CASSQAGQVSGANVLTF. The CDR3 DNA is TGCGCCAGCAGCCAAGCGGGACAGGTCTCTGGGGCCAACGTCCTGACTTTC.

V and J are TRBV5-1 and TRBJ2-5; TRBD1 aligns across 7 bases. The J segment lost 4 bases and the V segment lost 7 bases, leaving 10 bases of the junction unmatched. This CDR3 has 14 residues. Germline CDR1 is SGHRS and CDR2 is YFSETQ. CDR3 region: CASSTGDSRETQYF. The CDR3 nucleotides are TGCGCCAGCTCAACTGGGGACAGCCGAGAGACCCAGTACTTC.

This sequence joins TRBV27 and TRBJ2-7, with D maybe TRBD2 (6 bases). Germline CDR1 MNHEY, CDR2 SMNVEV (reference sequence). The germline V and J ends were trimmed by 3 bases and 2 bases, with 14 bases remaining between them. The CDR3 length is 15 residues. DNA for the CDR3: TGTGCCAGCAGTTTGGTGACTAGAAGGGCCTACGAGCAGTACTTC. Protein sequence: CASSLVTRRAYEQYF.

The chain has TRBV6-5 and TRBJ1-1, with TRBD1 matching over 9 bases. The CDR3 extends over 15 amino acids. The V and J ends lost 6 bases and 0 bases, in that order; junction bases with no gene match: 5. CDR1 MNHEY and CDR2 SVGAGI come from the germline V gene. The CDR3 DNA follows: TGTGCCAGCAGGGGACAGGGATATATGAACACTGAAGCTTTCTTT. Its translation: CASRGQGYMNTEAFF.